One and the same sample provided the 12 T cell receptor beta chains below, sequenced in a study of cytomegalovirus exposure and HLA in healthy donors. 60 Vbeta and 13 Jbeta primers were used in PCR. Assay: immunoSEQ multiplex PCR; the TCRdb copy retains only in-frame clones and omits some. The data hold 95,000 to 150,000 clones, with over 60% observed a single time. Sequencing was carried out using PBMCs. The receptors shown here come from a woman in her thirties or forties in good health and CMV-seropositive.

This clone came up once. The V gene is TRBV6-1, the J gene TRBJ2-1; 8 nucleotides match TRBD2. With V trimmed by 7 bases and J by 10 bases, 12 bases remained unmatched. The CDR3 is 14 amino acids. Germline V CDR1 and CDR2: MNHNS, SASEGT. CDR3 sequence (DNA): TGTGCCAGCACTACGACTAGCGACTGGGGGGAGCAGTTCTTC. The encoded protein is CASTTTSDWGEQFF.

The CDR3 DNA reads as TGTGCCAGCAGTAGACAGGGCCCGGTCACCTTC. Translation gives CASSRQGPVTF. The chain employs TRBV6-1 and TRBJ1-2; 7 bases fit TRBD1. Germline CDR1 and CDR2: MNHNS and SASEGT. This CDR3 spans 11 amino acids. With V trimmed by 5 bases and J by 13 bases, 7 bases remained unmatched.

V is TRBV27 and J is TRBJ2-1; 7 positions match TRBD1. CDR1 is MNHEY and CDR2 is SMNVEV in the germline V gene (reference sequence). The CDR3 has 15 residues. V lost 5 bases, J lost 7 bases, and 11 bases stayed unmatched. The CDR3 protein is CASSPKWNRGNEQFF. CDR3 sequence (DNA): TGTGCCAGCAGTCCAAAATGGAACAGGGGAAATGAGCAGTTCTTC.

With regard to this clone: Sequence at one end of the junction differs from germline and may be a read error. This chain links TRBV7-7 with TRBJ2-5; 10 bases line up with TRBD2. The V gene's germline CDR1 is SSHAT and CDR2 FNYEAQ (reference sequence). This CDR3 spans 15 amino acids. This CDR3 is CASSLTSGDQETQYF. The CDR3 DNA sequence: TGTGCTAGCAGCTTAACTAGCGGGGACCAAGAGACCCAGTACTTC.

The sample holds a few counts of this clone. The gene calls are TRBV18 and TRBJ2-5; 10 bases are a match to TRBD1. Germline V gene lookup returns CDR1 KGHSH and CDR2 LQKENI. The junction had 12 bases not matched to a gene; V was cut back by 3 bases and J by 2 bases. The CDR3 extends over 18 amino acids. CDR3 sequence reads: CASSPPGRDRGNQETQYF. The CDR3 region has the DNA TGTGCCAGCTCACCTCCAGGCCGGGACAGGGGAAATCAAGAGACCCAGTACTTC. The full variable domain, with the rest looked up from reference TRBV18 and TRBJ2-5, is NAGVMQNPRHLVRRRGQEARLRCSPMKGHSHVYWYRQLPEEGLKFMVYLQKENIIDESGMPKERFSAEFPKEGPSILRIQQVVRGDSAAYFCASSPPGRDRGNQETQYFGPGTRLLVL.

This clone was observed a handful of times. The chain has TRBV5-1 and TRBJ2-7; D is undetermined. Trimming took off 4 bases at V and 6 bases at J, with 11 bases between the two ends. CDR3 length: 12 amino acids. The germline gives CDR1 SGHRS, CDR2 YFSETQ. CDR3 sequence: CASSHDSFEQYF. CDR3 in DNA: TGCGCCAGCAGCCACGACTCTTTCGAGCAGTACTTC.

The chain carries TRBV28 and TRBJ2-5; weak D call: TRBD1 (6 bases). The V gene lost 4 bases and the J gene lost 3 bases, with 18 bases spanning the gap. The germline V gene has CDR1 MDHEN and CDR2 SYDVKM. The CDR3 covers 16 residues. The CDR3 nucleotides read TGTGCCAGCAGTTCCATCCGGACAGTGAGCAAAGAGACCCAGTACTTC. Encoded protein: CASSSIRTVSKETQYF.

J is TRBJ1-1 and V is TRBV19, with D tentatively TRBD1 (6 bases). V dropped 1 base and J dropped 6 bases, with 12 bases sitting between them. The CDR3 length is 14 residues. The V gene's germline CDR1 is LNHDA and CDR2 SQIVND (reference sequence). This chain's CDR3 is CASSIVDRRPEAFF. CDR3 sequence (DNA): TGTGCCAGTAGTATAGTCGACAGGCGCCCTGAAGCTTTCTTT.

The CDR3 here is CASGLSGGDYGYTF. DNA for the CDR3: TGTGCTAGTGGTTTGTCGGGGGGGGACTATGGCTACACCTTC. This rearrangement joins TRBV12-5 to TRBJ1-2; tentatively, D is TRBD1 (5 bases). Germline V CDR1 and CDR2: LGHNT, FRNRAP. The CDR3 is 14 amino acids. V lost 2 bases and J 3 bases, leaving 10 bases between the germline ends.

As DNA, the CDR3 is TGTGCCAGCAGCGTCGGGACATCCTATGGCTACACCTTC. Encoded protein: CASSVGTSYGYTF. The chain joins TRBV5-4 to TRBJ1-2; D possibly corresponds to TRBD1 (6 bases). The V gene's germline CDR1 is SGHNT and CDR2 YYREEE (reference sequence). V shed 4 bases and J shed 4 bases, with 11 bases lying between them. The CDR3 loop spans 13 amino acids.

The CDR3 DNA reads as TGCGCCAGCAGCCAGACTAGCCCCGATACGCAGTATTTT. This encodes CASSQTSPDTQYF. The chain has TRBV5-1 and TRBJ2-3; the match to TRBD2 covers 7 bases. CDR1 SGHRS and CDR2 YFSETQ come from the germline V gene. CDR3 length: 13 amino acids. Trimming took 4 bases from V and 6 from J; bases not matched to a gene: 5.

Only a few counts were recorded for this clone. J is TRBJ1-2 and V is TRBV6-5, with 12 bases identical to TRBD1. Per the germline V gene, CDR1 is MNHEY and CDR2 is SVGAGI. The CDR3 has 15 residues. Trimming removed 2 bases from V and 8 bases from J; junction bases left unmatched: 6. In DNA, the CDR3 is TGTGCCAGCAGTTACACGGGACAGGGGGCAGGGGGCTACACCTTC. Protein sequence: CASSYTGQGAGGYTF.